Presented here are 21 T cell receptor beta chains from one specimen sequenced in a study of T cell responses to AZD1222 COVID-19 vaccine (dated by TCRdb to the early 2020s). The library came from the immunoSEQ multiplex PCR assay. This is the immuneACCESS table as TCRdb keeps it, with only in-frame sequences that have V and J called. A part of the clones is gone; compared with another copy, unresolved V genes explain less than half, and the rest is unexplained. The sample contains roughly 75,000 clones, 84% of them found a single time. The ten most abundant clones make up approximately 9.8% of the sample. Interpreted using the paper, the time point label stands for: baseline before first vaccination. Here the sequenced sample was peripheral blood, taken on day 0 of AZD1222 vaccination. The origin of the receptors is an adult in good health.

The chain is built from TRBV28 and TRBJ1-2; no clear D gene. CDR3 length: 13 residues. Germline lookup yields CDR1 MDHEN and CDR2 SYDVKM. Between the trimmed V and J ends, which lost 10 bases and 4 bases, there was a span of 16 bases. DNA of the CDR3: TGTGCCACCCGTTTAGGGCAGAGCTATGGCTACACCTTC. It is translated as CATRLGQSYGYTF.

V usage is TRBV7-2 and J usage is TRBJ1-1, with D uncertain. The V end was cut by 3 bases, the J end by 2 bases, with 10 bases between. Looked up from germline, CDR1 is SGHTA and CDR2 is FQGNSA. The CDR3 spans 14 residues. DNA of the CDR3: TGTGCCAGCAGCTTGGGGTTGATTAACACTGAAGCTTTCTTT. It specifies CASSLGLINTEAFF.

The V call is TRBV18, the J call TRBJ1-2; TRBD1 might be the D (5 bases). Germline V CDR1 and CDR2: KGHSH, LQKENI. The V gene lost 5 bases and the J gene lost 7 bases, with 17 bases spanning the gap. The CDR3 is made up of 14 amino acids. This CDR3 reads CASSEATQGGGYTF. Written as DNA, the CDR3 is TGTGCCAGCTCAGAGGCCACGCAGGGAGGTGGCTACACCTTC. The full variable domain, in which reference TRBV18 and TRBJ1-2 provide the parts outside the CDR3, is NAGVMQNPRHLVRRRGQEARLRCSPMKGHSHVYWYRQLPEEGLKFMVYLQKENIIDESGMPKERFSAEFPKEGPSILRIQQVVRGDSAAYFCASSEATQGGGYTFGSGTRLTVV.

Turning to this clone: At one end, the junction sequence differs from germline, possibly due to a read error. The rearrangement links TRBV5-1 to TRBJ1-3; 8 nucleotides match TRBD1. CDR1 is SGHRS and CDR2 is YFSETQ in the germline V gene. This CDR3 contains 14 residues. In DNA form, the CDR3 reads TGCGCCAGCAGCTTGGCAGGACAGGGAAGCACCATATATTTT. Amino acids: CASSLAGQGSTIYF.

The chain links TRBV19 to TRBJ1-3; D gene uncertain. The V end lost 1 base, the J end lost 2 bases, and 9 bases lay between the germline ends. The CDR3 runs 15 residues. The germline CDR1 and CDR2 sequences are LNHDA and SQIVND (reference sequence). For the CDR3, the DNA is TGTGCCAGTAGTATAGCACCGAGGGCTGGAAACACCATATATTTT. As protein: CASSIAPRAGNTIYF.

In its sample, this clone was seen once. The gene calls are TRBV4-3 and TRBJ2-3, with D perhaps being TRBD1 or TRBD2 (6 bases each). CDR3 size: 16 residues. The V and J ends lost 0 bases and 4 bases respectively, with 14 bases between them. Germline CDR1 LGHNA, CDR2 YSLEER. The CDR3: CASSQDQGRISDTQYF. The CDR3 DNA is TGCGCCAGCAGCCAAGATCAGGGGAGGATATCAGATACGCAGTATTTT.

The V and J genes are TRBV3-1 (or the pseudogene TRBV3-2) and TRBJ2-5; D call uncertain. Germline V gives CDR1 LGHDT, CDR2 YNNKEL (reference sequence). CDR3 size: 13 residues. Trimming took 4 bases from V and 4 from J, leaving 10 bases between them. In nucleotides, the CDR3 is TGTGCCAGCAGCCCCTTCATTTTAGAGACCCAGTACTTC. Its protein product is CASSPFILETQYF.

V and J are TRBV9 and TRBJ1-1, with a possible D match to TRBD1 (6 bases). The CDR3 contains 13 residues. Germline-derived CDR1 and CDR2 are SGDLS and YYNGEE. V was trimmed by 0 bases and J by 3 bases, leaving 6 bases between them. DNA of the CDR3: TGTGCCAGCAGCGTAGCAGGGGACACTGAAGCTTTCTTT. Its protein product is CASSVAGDTEAFF.

In its sample, this clone ranks as medium-sized (0.01 to 0.1%). The chain uses TRBV19 and TRBJ1-1; D gene uncertain. This CDR3 is built from 13 residues. Between the trimmed V and J ends, which lost 0 bases and 1 base, there was a span of 3 bases. The germline gives CDR1 LNHDA, CDR2 SQIVND (reference sequence). Here the CDR3 reads CASSIEGNTEAFF. CDR3 nucleotide sequence: TGTGCCAGTAGTATAGAAGGGAACACTGAAGCTTTCTTT.

The table lists this clone with a few counts. The chain recombines TRBV5-1 with TRBJ2-2, with TRBD1 identical over 7 bases. V lost 4 bases and J lost 9; bases outside the gene matches: 6. This CDR3 spans 13 amino acids. CDR1 is SGHRS, CDR2 YFSETQ, per germline. The CDR3 DNA reads as TGCGCCAGCAGCCCCCGACAGGGTTGGGAGCTGTTTTTT. Encoded protein: CASSPRQGWELFF.

This chain links TRBV2 with TRBJ1-1; D not resolved. V was pared by 4 bases and J by 0 bases, with 9 bases between. CDR1 is SNHLY, CDR2 FYNNEI, per germline. CDR3 length: 14 residues. The CDR3 region has the DNA TGTGCCAGCAGTGGAGCGAACGTGAACACTGAAGCTTTCTTT. Protein product: CASSGANVNTEAFF.

In the case of this clone: Other DNA sequences in this sample translate to the same CDR3. The CDR3 DNA reads TGTGCCAGCAGCTTTTGGGGGGAAGAGACCCAGTACTTC. Its translation is CASSFWGEETQYF. The genes are TRBV11-2 and TRBJ2-5; possibly TRBD2 for D (6 bases). The CDR3 is made up of 13 amino acids. The V end lost 3 bases, the J end lost 3 bases, and 8 bases lay between the germline ends. Germline values: CDR1 SGHAT, CDR2 FQNNGV.

This clone was detected only once. The V gene is TRBV28, the J gene TRBJ1-2; no firm D call. CDR3 size: 12 residues. V lost 5 bases to trimming and J lost 2 bases, with 6 bases between them. Germline CDR1 and CDR2: MDHEN and SYDVKM. This chain's CDR3 is CASSILNYGYTF. In nucleotides, the CDR3 is TGTGCCAGCAGTATCCTCAACTATGGCTACACCTTC.

The J gene is TRBJ1-5, the V gene TRBV18, with 9 bases fitting TRBD1. This CDR3 has 15 amino acids. Unmatched junction bases numbered 7, after V lost 6 bases and J lost 4 bases. CDR1 is KGHSH, CDR2 LQKENI, per germline. CDR3: CASSPGTGWNQPQHF. CDR3 nucleotides: TGTGCCAGCTCTCCCGGGACAGGGTGGAATCAGCCCCAGCATTTT. The variable domain in full, completed from reference TRBV18 and TRBJ1-5, reads NAGVMQNPRHLVRRRGQEARLRCSPMKGHSHVYWYRQLPEEGLKFMVYLQKENIIDESGMPKERFSAEFPKEGPSILRIQQVVRGDSAAYFCASSPGTGWNQPQHFGDGTRLSIL.

Judged by abundance, this clone is medium-sized (0.01 to 0.1%). This sequence joins TRBV2 and TRBJ1-5, with D possibly TRBD1 on 5 matching bases. The germline V gene has CDR1 SNHLY and CDR2 FYNNEI. V shed 2 bases and J shed 10 bases, with 18 bases lying between them. CDR3 length: 15 residues. The CDR3, as DNA: TGTGCCAGCAGTGAATGGGGACGGCCGCGTCAACCCCAGCATTTT. Translating it yields CASSEWGRPRQPQHF.

V and J are TRBV12-3 or TRBV12-4 and TRBJ1-2; perhaps TRBD1 as D (5 bases). V was trimmed by 6 bases and J by 7 bases, leaving 15 bases between them. CDR3 length: 13 amino acids. The CDR3 bases are TGTGCCAGCAGCCCTACAGGAATACCTGGCTACACCTTC. It encodes CASSPTGIPGYTF.

This chain joins TRBV5-1 and TRBJ2-5; D is unresolved. The CDR3 is made up of 13 amino acids. With 4 bases removed from V and 6 bases from J, the gap between germline ends came to 13 bases. Germline V gives CDR1 SGHRS, CDR2 YFSETQ. In nucleotides, the CDR3 is TGCGCCAGCAGCCGGCGAAATGGACAGACCCAGTACTTC. Translating it yields CASSRRNGQTQYF.

This sequence joins TRBV28 and TRBJ1-4; 7 bases align to TRBD1. Germline assignment: CDR1 MDHEN and CDR2 SYDVKM. The trim removed 3 bases at V and 8 bases at J, leaving 0 bases unmatched. This CDR3 spans 12 amino acids. The CDR3 DNA reads TGTGCCAGCAGTTTGACAGGGGAAAAACTGTTTTTT. Its protein product is CASSLTGEKLFF.

This chain joins TRBV2 and TRBJ1-1, with D unclear. Germline V gives CDR1 SNHLY, CDR2 FYNNEI. This CDR3 is built from 13 residues. V was shortened by 4 bases and J by 6 bases, with 12 bases between the two germline ends. This CDR3 reads CASSGVPGSEAFF. In DNA form, the CDR3 reads TGTGCCAGCAGTGGGGTCCCGGGTTCTGAAGCTTTCTTT.

J is TRBJ1-1 and V is TRBV5-1; the D is unclear. The CDR3 length is 14 residues. Germline CDR1 SGHRS, CDR2 YFSETQ. V was cut by 3 bases and J by 0 bases, with 9 bases left in between. Written as DNA, the CDR3 is TGCGCCAGCAGCTCGAGAGTGATGAACACTGAAGCTTTCTTT. This encodes CASSSRVMNTEAFF.

This chain links TRBV6-5 with TRBJ2-3; no clear D. Trimming cost V 0 bases and J 6 bases, with 16 bases left between them. The germline CDR1 and CDR2 sequences are MNHEY and SVGAGI. The CDR3 is made up of 16 amino acids. CDR3 nucleotides: TGTGCCAGCAGTTACTCCCCTACACATACCATCGATACGCAGTATTTT. This codes for CASSYSPTHTIDTQYF.